The clone carrying this TCR delta chain appeared a few times. The antigen is undetermined. This specimen belongs to a study of Vδ1+ human thymocytes. General study results and limits: Thymic TRG and TRD repertoires appeared highly polyclonal. About 20% of thymic delta-chain sequences were Vdelta2, with few Vdelta3, unlike blood Vdelta1+ controls.

The CDR3 has 16 residues. Germline assignment: CDR1 TVYSNPD and CDR2 GDNSRS (reference sequence). V was clipped by 1 base and J by 8 bases, with 26 bases between them. The sorted cells were CD3+ Vdelta1+ Vdelta2- thymocytes from alphabeta-depleted thymus. Vdelta1+ thymocyte sorts reached between 98% and 99.6% purity. The template was reverse-transcribed extracted RNA. Multiplex PCR used pooled V-gene forward primers and a constant-region reverse primer to amplify CDR3s. TCRdb used CATT to re-call clones from the multiplex PCR reads. The profile shows over 45,000 delta-chain clones, about 15% of them singletons.

The chain links TRDV3 to TRDJ1; a weak D match, TRDD3 (8 bases). The receptor was derived from a girl in the first two years of life who had congenital heart surgery. Sequencing used Vdelta1+ gamma-delta thymocytes from the thymus. Subset here: FACS-sorted CD3+ TCRalphabeta- TCRVdelta1+ TCRVdelta2- thymocytes. The CDR3 loop reads CAFTFLPNILGGKLIF. The DNA for the CDR3 is TGTGCCTTTACCTTCCTCCCCAACATACTGGGGGGGAAACTCATCTTT.